The 30 T cell receptor beta chains reported below all come from one sample, sequenced in a study of blood T cells in healthy people across ages. With a J-beta primer mix and a sample-barcoded 5' primer, a second PCR ran about 7 to 12 cycles. TCRdb reprocessed the 5' RACE reads via MiXCR and lists one record per CDR3 protein. The sample consists of some 900,000 distinct CDR3 sequences, 25% to 30% of them appearing once. Input material: blood. The source of these receptors is a woman aged 80 or over in good health.

This clonotype was detected only a few times. Since a much larger clone is just one base distant, this may be a read error. V usage is TRBV6-5 and J usage is TRBJ2-1, with 10 bases aligning to TRBD1. The J call is in doubt because the DNA end fits TRBJ2-7 better. Germline loops: CDR1 MNHEY, CDR2 SVGAGI. This CDR3 contains 17 residues. This chain's CDR3 is CASSSGQGTASYNEQYF. For the CDR3, the DNA is TGTGCCAGCAGTTCGGGACAGGGGACCGCCTCCTACAATGAGCAGTACTTC.

At least ten counts were recorded for this clonotype. The rearrangement joins TRBV12-3 or TRBV12-4 to TRBJ2-7; tentative D call: TRBD1 (5 bases). This CDR3 region has 13 residues. V gave up 5 bases and J gave up 0 bases, with 8 bases separating them. CDR3 residues: CASSIRGSYEQYF. The DNA of the CDR3 is TGTGCCAGCAGTATTAGGGGCTCCTACGAGCAGTACTTC.

This clonotype has just one count. The CDR3 DNA follows: TGTGCCAGCAGTGATAGGGGGGTAGGTTCACCCCTCCACTTT. As protein: CASSDRGVGSPLHF. The chain is built from TRBV2 and TRBJ1-6; D may be TRBD1 (6 bases). Trimming removed 3 bases from V and 9 bases from J, with 12 bases in between. Germline V gene lookup returns CDR1 SNHLY and CDR2 FYNNEI. There are 14 residues in the CDR3.

As concerns this clonotype: This sequence may be a read error, since a much larger clone differs from it by one base. The genes are TRBV6-2 or TRBV6-3 and TRBJ1-2, with unresolved D. Germline lookup yields CDR1 MNHEY and CDR2 SVGEGT. The ends were cut back, 6 bases at V and 8 bases at J, with 13 bases in the middle. This CDR3 has 12 residues. CDR3 loop: CASRRPQGGYTF. The DNA of the CDR3 is TGTGCCAGCAGGCGTCCCCAAGGCGGCTACACCTTC.

This clonotype was counted between two and nine times. The J gene is TRBJ2-5, the V gene TRBV5-3; no firm D call. TRBV5-3 is marked as an open reading frame, function uncertain. This CDR3 comprises 13 residues. Trimming shortened V by 0 bases and J by 4 bases, and 7 bases separated the two germline ends. Here the CDR3 reads CARSLERIETQYF. In nucleotides, the CDR3 is TGTGCCAGAAGCTTGGAGAGGATAGAGACCCAGTACTTC.

This clonotype was seen a few times. The chain uses TRBV28 and TRBJ1-1, with a possible D match to TRBD1 (5 bases). The germline CDR1 and CDR2 sequences are MDHEN and SYDVKM. The V end was cut by 2 bases, the J end by 1 base, with 14 bases between. This CDR3 spans 16 amino acids. The CDR3 nucleotides read TGTGCCAGCAGTTTAGGGGGATCTCTTAAGAACACTGAAGCTTTCTTT. This encodes CASSLGGSLKNTEAFF.

The chain couples TRBV4-1 to TRBJ2-3, with unresolved D. Trimming cost V 3 bases and J 1 base, with 8 bases left between them. CDR1 MGHRA and CDR2 YSYEKL come from the germline V gene. The CDR3 covers 14 residues. DNA for the CDR3: TGCGCCAGCAGCCAGGGAAGGGGCACAGATACGCAGTATTTT. Its translation: CASSQGRGTDTQYF.

The rearrangement uses TRBV3-1 and TRBJ1-1; unclear D gene. V lost 6 bases, J lost 3 bases, and 11 bases lay in between. The CDR3 totals 13 residues. The germline V gene has CDR1 LGHDT and CDR2 YNNKEL (reference sequence). This CDR3 is CASSGGSDTEAFF. The DNA for the CDR3 is TGTGCCAGCAGTGGTGGGTCGGACACTGAAGCTTTCTTT.

This clonotype was detected only a few times. This sequence joins TRBV6-2 or TRBV6-3 and TRBJ2-2, with 9 bases fitting TRBD2. Germline trimming cut 7 bases from V and 7 bases from J; bases unmatched to any gene: 13. Germline assignment: CDR1 MNHEY and CDR2 SVGEGT. This CDR3 contains 16 residues. The CDR3 sequence: CASTSPRTSVVGELFF. The CDR3 DNA reads TGTGCCAGCACTTCCCCTCGGACTAGCGTTGTCGGGGAGCTGTTTTTT.

Written as DNA, the CDR3 is TGTGCCTGGAATTCTCTAGCGGGGGGCCGAAATGAGCAGTTCTTC. This sequence encodes CAWNSLAGGRNEQFF. The V gene is TRBV30, the J gene TRBJ2-1, with TRBD2 matching 11 bases. V lost 4 bases to trimming and J lost 7 bases; unmatched junction nucleotides: 9. Germline lookup yields CDR1 GTSNPN and CDR2 SVGIG (reference sequence). This CDR3 is 15 amino acids long.

In its sample, this clonotype was seen many times. V and J are TRBV12-3 or TRBV12-4 and TRBJ1-5; 8 bases align to TRBD1. Trimming at V came to 7 bases and at J to 7 bases, leaving 12 bases not matched to a gene. The CDR3 loop spans 15 amino acids. CDR3 coding DNA: TGTGCCAGCATTCCCCTCGGGACAGGTCTCCAGCCCCAGCATTTT. This encodes CASIPLGTGLQPQHF.

This clonotype occurred many times. The rearrangement joins TRBV7-2 to TRBJ2-1; 10 bases line up with TRBD2. The CDR3 spans 16 residues. From germline, CDR1 is SGHTA and CDR2 FQGNSA. J was trimmed by 9 bases and V by 1 base; bases with no gene match: 9. Here the CDR3 reads CASSLGPPSGGGEQFF. Here the CDR3 DNA reads TGTGCCAGCAGCTTAGGACCGCCTAGCGGGGGCGGTGAGCAGTTCTTC.

The chain uses TRBV2 and TRBJ1-5; unclear D gene. This CDR3 contains 15 residues. Trimming took 4 bases from V and 1 from J, leaving 11 bases between them. Germline CDR1 and CDR2: SNHLY and FYNNEI. The CDR3, as DNA: TGTGCCAGCAGTGTGGGCAGAAAAAGCAATCAGCCCCAGCATTTT. This sequence encodes CASSVGRKSNQPQHF. The variable domain in full, with the rest retrieved from reference TRBV2 and TRBJ1-5, is EPEVTQTPSHQVTQMGQEVILRCVPISNHLYFYWYRQILGQKVEFLVSFYNNEISEKSEIFDDQFSVERPDGSNFTLKIRSTKLEDSAMYFCASSVGRKSNQPQHFGDGTRLSIL.

V is TRBV20-1 and J is TRBJ1-5, with D perhaps TRBD1 (5 bases). V was shortened by 5 bases and J by 10 bases, with 15 bases between the two germline ends. The CDR3 runs to 12 residues. From germline, CDR1 is DFQATT and CDR2 SNEGSKA (reference sequence). CDR3 nucleotide sequence: TGCAGTGCTGGCCAGGGTGACACTCCCCAGCATTTT. Its translation is CSAGQGDTPQHF.

The DNA of the CDR3 is TGTGCCACCAGCAGAGAGGCGGTAGCGGGAGTCTACGAGCAGTACTTC. Its protein is CATSREAVAGVYEQYF. This chain connects TRBV15 to TRBJ2-4; 9 bases line up with TRBD2. The DNA end is a closer match to TRBJ2-7, so the J assignment may be wrong. The CDR3 is 16 residues long. The germline gives CDR1 LNHNV, CDR2 YYDKDF (reference sequence).

This clonotype was counted many times. The chain links TRBV29-1 to TRBJ1-1; D gene uncertain. The CDR3 sequence is 15 residues long. Per the germline V gene, CDR1 is SQVTM and CDR2 is ANQGSEA. V gave up 5 bases and J gave up 0 bases, with 16 bases separating them. The CDR3 region is CSVCRAGNMNTEAFF. CDR3 sequence (DNA): TGCAGCGTTTGCCGGGCAGGCAATATGAACACTGAAGCTTTCTTT.

Concerning this clonotype: The CDR3 ends on some other residue instead of the conserved phenylalanine or tryptophan, so this is likely a read error. Because the CDR3's place on the DNA is in doubt, the DNA is left out and the CDR3 is given as listed by TCRdb. The genes are TRBV4-3 and TRBJ2-2; the table names TRBD1, a call not compared with the DNA. The CDR3 length is 17 residues, termini included. CDR1 and CDR2 (germline): LGHNA, YSLEER. CDR3 in amino acids: CASSQHLGTGNTGELFL.

The V and J genes are TRBV20-1 and TRBJ2-4, with D maybe TRBD1 (5 bases). The assigned J gene may be wrong: the sequence end matches TRBJ2-5 better. The CDR3 is 14 amino acids. Per the germline V gene, CDR1 is DFQATT and CDR2 is SNEGSKA (reference sequence). In nucleotides, the CDR3 is TGCAGTGCTAGAGATATTTTGCAGGGAGAGACCCAGTACTTC. Encoded protein: CSARDILQGETQYF.

DNA of the CDR3: TGCGCCAGCAGCTTGGCCGTAGCGGGGGACTACGAGCAGTACTTC. Its translation is CASSLAVAGDYEQYF. The chain links TRBV5-1 to TRBJ2-4; 9 bases fit TRBD2. The DNA end lines up better with TRBJ2-7; the J call may be wrong. This CDR3 comprises 15 residues. The V gene's germline CDR1 is SGHRS and CDR2 YFSETQ.

A remark on this clonotype: A much larger clone is a single base away; this may be a read error. The V and J genes are TRBV20-1 and TRBJ2-1; D gene uncertain. CDR3 length: 11 residues. CDR1 is DFQATT, CDR2 SNEGSKA, per germline (reference sequence). CDR3 sequence reads: CSARRRNEQVF. The CDR3, as DNA: TGCAGTGCTAGGAGGAGAAATGAGCAGGTCTTC.

This clonotype was counted many times. This chain uses TRBV6-2 or TRBV6-3 with TRBJ1-4; D gene uncertain. Germline CDR1 and CDR2: MNHEY and SVGEGT. V lost 2 bases and J 8 bases, leaving 9 bases between the germline ends. The CDR3 runs 13 residues. CDR3 DNA: TGTGCCAGCAGTTACAGCGTTAAAGAAAAACTGTTTTTT. Residues: CASSYSVKEKLFF.

In its sample, this clonotype was seen many times. This chain links TRBV6-6 with TRBJ2-4, with D perhaps given as TRBD1 or TRBD2 (6 bases each). V lost 5 bases and J 2 bases, leaving 10 bases between the germline ends. Germline CDR1 and CDR2: MNHNY and SVGAGI (reference sequence). The CDR3 is 14 residues long. The CDR3 region is CASSKGGSKNIQYF. In nucleotides, the CDR3 is TGTGCCAGCAGTAAGGGGGGCTCCAAAAACATTCAGTACTTC.

The genes are TRBV4-2 and TRBJ1-4, with TRBD1 identical over 10 bases. Germline V lookup: CDR1 LGHNA, CDR2 YNFKEQ. The V gene end was trimmed by 0 bases and the J gene end by 7 bases; junction bases not matched to a gene: 5. The CDR3 runs 16 residues. The CDR3 sequence: CASSQESGTGAEKLFF. CDR3 in DNA: TGTGCCAGCAGCCAAGAGTCCGGGACAGGGGCTGAAAAACTGTTTTTT.

In this sample, this clonotype turned up many times. Here the CDR3 DNA reads TGTGCCAGCAGTTATAGGGCCCCGGCCAAAAACATTCAGTACTTC. Translated: CASSYRAPAKNIQYF. The V and J genes are TRBV11-3 and TRBJ2-4; D remains ambiguous. Trimming removed 6 bases from V and 1 base from J, with 13 bases in between. This CDR3 is 15 amino acids long. Germline-derived CDR1 and CDR2 are SGHNT and YENEEA.

Ten or more counts support this clonotype. The J gene is TRBJ2-1, the V gene TRBV20-1; D not certain. In germline, CDR1 is DFQATT, CDR2 SNEGSKA (reference sequence). The CDR3 extends over 14 amino acids. The germline V and J ends were trimmed by 3 bases and 0 bases, with 9 bases remaining between them. In nucleotides, the CDR3 is TGCAGTGCTAGCGATGCGAGCTCCTACAATGAGCAGTTCTTC. This gives the protein CSASDASSYNEQFF.

This clonotype has ten or more counts. CDR3 loop: CASSTGTAYEQYF. For the CDR3, the DNA is TGTGCCAGCAGCACCGGGACAGCCTACGAGCAGTACTTC. The chain links TRBV7-2 to TRBJ2-7, with 7 bases aligning to TRBD1. The CDR3 extends over 13 amino acids. Germline CDR1 is SGHTA and CDR2 is FQGNSA. V shed 5 bases, J shed 2 bases, and the junction held 3 bases outside the gene matches.

This clonotype was counted only a few times. This may be a read error, as it is one base from a much larger clone. The V gene is TRBV4-2, the J gene TRBJ2-7, with a tentative D call TRBD2 (7 bases). V was pared by 4 bases and J by 7 bases, with 14 bases between. Germline-derived CDR1 and CDR2 are LGHNA and YNFKEQ. The CDR3 covers 13 residues. The CDR3: CASSRGGGNEQYF. DNA of the CDR3: TGTGCCAGCAGCCGGGGGGGCGGGAATGAGCAGTACTTC.

This chain uses TRBV12-3 or TRBV12-4 with TRBJ2-3; TRBD2 matches at 7 bases. The CDR3 consists of 15 residues. With V trimmed by 7 bases and J by 2 bases, 9 bases remained unmatched. CDR3 region: CASIQAGISTDTQYF. The CDR3, as DNA: TGTGCCAGCATCCAAGCGGGAATATCCACAGATACGCAGTATTTT.

This clonotype was detected many times. V and J are TRBV6-2 or TRBV6-3 and TRBJ2-1; D gene uncertain. Germline assignment: CDR1 MNHEY and CDR2 SVGEGT. The CDR3 has 13 residues. Trimming shortened V by 4 bases and J by 2 bases, and 6 bases separated the two germline ends. The DNA for the CDR3 is TGTGCCAGCAGTTCAGACCCCTACAATGAGCAGTTCTTC. Its protein is CASSSDPYNEQFF.

The V and J genes are TRBV5-8 and TRBJ2-1; TRBD2 agrees at 14 bases. Trimming cost V 0 bases and J 13 bases; bases outside gene matches: 6. CDR1 SGHTS and CDR2 YDEGEE come from the germline V gene. This CDR3 has 15 amino acids. Written as DNA, the CDR3 is TGTGCCAGCAGCTTGGCAGGGACTAGCGGGGGTCTACAGTTCTTC. Translating gives CASSLAGTSGGLQFF. Combining the CDR3 with reference TRBV5-8 and TRBJ2-1 gives the whole variable domain EAGVTQSPTHLIKTRGQQATLRCSPISGHTSVYWYQQALGLGLQFLLWYDEGEERNRGNFPPRFSGRQFPNYSSELNVNALELEDSALYLCASSLAGTSGGLQFFGPGTRLTVL.